This is a list of T cell receptor beta chains from one sample in a study of early T cells in non-severe SARS-CoV-2 infection. TCRdb reprocessed the 5' RACE reads with MiXCR, giving one entry per CDR3 protein. This sample has about 63,000 distinct CDR3 sequences, with over 10% found just once. The sample comprised whole blood. These receptors were collected from an adult who was a healthcare worker with PCR-confirmed SARS-CoV-2 infection or an uninfected control (not recorded which). Each CDR3 is given without its conserved first and last residue. Each record gives: V gene, J gene, CDR3 protein.

>TRBV3-1|TRBJ2-3
ASTPGGGRTDTQY
>TRBV7-9|TRBJ2-7
ASSLAPGPAYEQY
>TRBV5-4|TRBJ1-4
ASSLDDRPNEKLF
>TRBV5-4|TRBJ2-2
ASSPGLAGAGELF
>TRBV11-2|TRBJ2-5
ASSSTRGSGGEIGTQY
>TRBV18|TRBJ1-2
ASSRRTGGQNYGYT
>TRBV10-2|TRBJ1-5
ASMDRANQPQH
>TRBV29-1|TRBJ2-2
SVESGPGELF
>TRBV2|TRBJ2-2
ASAPGLKNTGELF
>TRBV27|TRBJ2-7
ASSSRRTRGRVGFDEQY
>TRBV18|TRBJ1-1
ASSRQGAGDTEAF
>TRBV29-1|TRBJ2-1
SKGGPGGEQF
>TRBV6-2/TRBV6-3|TRBJ1-5
ASSYSLGDSNQPQH
>TRBV7-8|TRBJ1-2
ASSLSNRGKNYGYT
>TRBV7-3|TRBJ2-7
ASSLEDSYEQY